One and the same sample provided the 11 T cell receptor beta chains below, sequenced in a study of CD8 T cells in ankylosing spondylitis (TCRdb year 2017). The library was produced with 5' RACE. TCRdb names Illumina HiSeq 2500 as the instrument used. Using fastp trimming at Q25 and MiXCR clonotype assembly, TCRdb reanalyzed the public sequencing data and kept in-frame beta chains. For every CDR3 protein sequence, its rows merge into one entry that carries the most common genes and DNA. This sample gives 250,000 or so distinct CDR3 sequences in total; 10% of them show up just once. The ten largest clones capture around 3% of the sample. The sequencing input was blood, either unsorted or a sorted T cell fraction (not recorded which). The receptor source for this set is a male donor with ankylosing spondylitis or in good health (not recorded which).

The chain links TRBV6-2 or TRBV6-3 to TRBJ2-6; 10 nucleotides agree with TRBD2. V lost 4 bases, J lost 1 base, and 7 bases stayed unmatched. This CDR3 comprises 18 residues. Germline values: CDR1 MNHEY, CDR2 SVGEGT. The CDR3: CASSSRLAGVSGANVLTF. CDR3 nucleotide sequence: TGTGCCAGCAGTTCTCGGCTAGCGGGAGTATCTGGGGCCAACGTCCTGACTTTC.

Ten or more counts support this clonotype. The chain carries TRBV6-4 and TRBJ2-7; TRBD1 or TRBD2 may be the D gene (5 bases each). The CDR3 has 14 amino acids. V lost 5 bases and J 3 bases, leaving 14 bases between the germline ends. Germline V CDR1 and CDR2: MRHNA, SNTAGT. The CDR3 DNA reads as TGTGCCAGCAGTTACTTCCGGGACCGCTACGAGCAGTACTTC. Amino acid sequence: CASSYFRDRYEQYF.

This clonotype has a handful of counts. V is TRBV5-5 and J is TRBJ2-3; D gene unclear. The CDR3 is 13 residues long. V was shortened by 6 bases and J by 2 bases, with 10 bases between the two germline ends. CDR1 and CDR2 from the germline V gene are SGHKS and YYEKEE (reference sequence). In DNA, the CDR3 is TGTGCCAGCAACTCGAGGAACACAGATACGCAGTATTTT. Protein: CASNSRNTDTQYF. The variable domain in full, completed from reference TRBV5-5 and TRBJ2-3, reads DAGVTQSPTHLIKTRGQQVTLRCSPISGHKSVSWYQQVLGQGPQFIFQYYEKEERGRGNFPDRFSARQFPNYSSELNVNALLLGDSALYLCASNSRNTDTQYFGPGTRLTVL.

This clonotype appeared many times. The chain combines TRBV6-1 with TRBJ2-3; no clear D gene. Germline V lookup: CDR1 MNHNS, CDR2 SASEGT. Trimming shortened V by 5 bases and J by 2 bases, and 8 bases separated the two germline ends. The CDR3 covers 13 residues. DNA of the CDR3: TGTGCCAGCAGTACCCCGGCCACAGATACGCAGTATTTT. This codes for CASSTPATDTQYF.

The J gene is TRBJ1-6, the V gene TRBV27; unclear D gene. The CDR3 has 12 residues. V was pared by 0 bases and J by 8 bases, with 2 bases between. Germline values: CDR1 MNHEY, CDR2 SMNVEV (reference sequence). The CDR3 bases are TGTGCCAGCAGTTTATCGTATTCACCCCTCCACTTT. This gives the protein CASSLSYSPLHF.

This clonotype has ten or more counts. V usage is TRBV10-3 and J usage is TRBJ2-1; D is ambiguous. Germline V gene sequence: CDR1 ENHRY, CDR2 SYGVKD. This CDR3 has 11 residues. V was trimmed by 2 bases and J by 8 bases, leaving 4 bases between them. The CDR3 nucleotides are TGTGCCATCAGTGAGGGTCATGAGCAGTTCTTC. It encodes CAISEGHEQFF.

This clonotype was observed many times. The chain recombines TRBV20-1 with TRBJ2-7, with TRBD2 identical over 8 bases. The trim removed 4 bases at V and 3 bases at J, leaving 23 bases unmatched. Germline assignment: CDR1 DFQATT and CDR2 SNEGSKA (reference sequence). CDR3 length: 19 amino acids. This chain's CDR3 is CSATRTSGIRLSEGYEQYF. For the CDR3, the DNA is TGCAGTGCTACGCGCACTAGCGGAATCCGGCTTAGCGAAGGCTACGAGCAGTACTTC.

This clonotype came up many times. This chain connects TRBV7-9 to TRBJ2-3, with 8 nucleotides matching TRBD2. Per the germline V gene, CDR1 is SEHNR and CDR2 is FQNEAQ (reference sequence). After removal of 1 base from V and 2 bases from J, the junction contained 8 bases not matched to a gene. The CDR3 runs 17 residues. As DNA, the CDR3 is TGTGCCAGCAGCTTAGGGATACTAGCGGCCCACACAGATACGCAGTATTTT. This gives the protein CASSLGILAAHTDTQYF.

This clonotype was seen only a few times. The J gene is TRBJ2-7, the V gene TRBV20-1; D is unclear. Between the trimmed V and J ends, which lost 0 bases and 2 bases, there was a span of 8 bases. CDR3 length: 13 residues. From germline, CDR1 is DFQATT and CDR2 SNEGSKA (reference sequence). The CDR3 loop is CSARDNYAYEQYF. The CDR3 DNA sequence: TGCAGTGCTAGAGATAACTACGCCTACGAGCAGTACTTC.

This clonotype was detected many times. This chain uses TRBV3-1 with TRBJ1-6, with D maybe TRBD1 (6 bases). The CDR3 is 16 amino acids. Germline V CDR1 and CDR2: LGHDT, YNNKEL (reference sequence). Trimming took off 0 bases at V and 9 bases at J, with 15 bases between the two ends. CDR3 coding DNA: TGTGCCAGCAGCCAAGATCCCCGGGGGGCCACTTCACCCCTCCACTTT. It translates to CASSQDPRGATSPLHF.

This clonotype was recorded a few times. This sequence joins TRBV4-1 and TRBJ1-1; D possibly corresponds to TRBD1 (5 bases). The V end was cut by 0 bases, the J end by 2 bases, with 19 bases between. There are 18 residues in the CDR3. CDR1 is MGHRA and CDR2 is YSYEKL in the germline V gene. As DNA, the CDR3 is TGCGCCAGCAGCCAAGATTCAATCAGACGGACACCTAACACTGAAGCTTTCTTT. It encodes CASSQDSIRRTPNTEAFF.